The 11 T cell receptor beta chains below all came from one sample that was sequenced in a study of a mutant IDH1 vaccine in newly diagnosed glioma. This table comes from immunoSEQ multiplex PCR, and its TCRdb copy is limited to in-frame clones, with some not included. There are tens of thousands of clones in the sample; approximately 93% occur only once, and 9.2% lies in the top ten. The sample's time point: baseline, week 1 (first vaccination visit). The sample's treatment: pre-vaccination baseline after standard-of-care therapy. The sample was PBMCs, taken from a glioma patient treated with radiotherapy, temozolomide or both. The receptors were sampled from a man aged 25-40 years with glioma.

The chain joins TRBV4-2 to TRBJ2-5, with 11 bases fitting TRBD2. The CDR3 length is 16 residues. The junction had 5 bases not matched to a gene; V was cut back by 3 bases and J by 2 bases. Germline CDR1 LGHNA, CDR2 YNFKEQ. CDR3 bases: TGTGCCAGCAGCCAGGGACTAGCGGCTTCACAAGAGACCCAGTACTTC. Amino acids: CASSQGLAASQETQYF.

The chain uses TRBV15 and TRBJ2-7; D gene ambiguous. V gave up 4 bases and J gave up 0 bases, with 13 bases separating them. Germline CDR1 reads LNHNV; CDR2 reads YYDKDF (reference sequence). The CDR3 extends over 15 amino acids. In DNA, the CDR3 is TGTGCCACCAGCAACCGTCGAGTGGGCTCCTACGAGCAGTACTTC. It yields the protein CATSNRRVGSYEQYF.

The chain carries TRBV21-1 and TRBJ2-1; the tabulated D call, TRBD2, remains unverified against the DNA. TRBV21-1 is tagged as a pseudogene. This CDR3 has 17 residues. The CDR3 nucleotides are TGTGCCAGCCCCGGCTCGGGGGGAAATTACTCCTACAATGAGCAGTTCTTC. Its protein is CASPGSGGNYSYNEQFF.

The chain uses TRBV6-5 and TRBJ2-7; D uncertain. The V and J ends lost 0 bases and 0 bases respectively, with 12 bases between them. This CDR3 comprises 16 residues. Looked up from germline, CDR1 is MNHEY and CDR2 is SVGAGI. CDR3 loop: CASSYSIGGSSYEQYF. The CDR3 DNA reads TGTGCCAGCAGTTACTCGATCGGCGGTAGCTCCTACGAGCAGTACTTC.

This rearrangement joins TRBV2 to TRBJ1-5; D not resolved. This CDR3 spans 15 amino acids. V dropped 8 bases and J dropped 1 base, with 15 bases sitting between them. Germline V gene data show CDR1 as SNHLY and CDR2 as FYNNEI. The CDR3 DNA reads TGTGCCAGCCTAAAGGACCGTCAAAGCAATCAGCCCCAGCATTTT. Its protein is CASLKDRQSNQPQHF. The full variable domain, its missing parts supplied by reference TRBV2 and TRBJ1-5, is EPEVTQTPSHQVTQMGQEVILRCVPISNHLYFYWYRQILGQKVEFLVSFYNNEISEKSEIFDDQFSVERPDGSNFTLKIRSTKLEDSAMYFCASLKDRQSNQPQHFGDGTRLSIL.

The CDR3 loop is CSVDRGLAGEVADTQYF. The CDR3 DNA sequence: TGCAGCGTTGATCGGGGACTAGCGGGAGAGGTGGCAGATACGCAGTATTTT. The chain carries TRBV29-1 and TRBJ2-3, with 14 bases lining up with TRBD2. Germline V gives CDR1 SQVTM, CDR2 ANQGSEA. The CDR3 has 17 amino acids. Trimming cost V 3 bases and J 4 bases; bases outside gene matches: 9.

This sequence joins TRBV5-1 and TRBJ2-7, with D maybe TRBD1 (7 bases). Germline V gives CDR1 SGHRS, CDR2 YFSETQ. The V gene lost 4 bases and the J gene lost 1 base, with 18 bases spanning the gap. The CDR3 length is 16 residues. CDR3 sequence reads: CASSPQEGQKSYEQYF. For the CDR3, the DNA is TGCGCCAGCAGCCCTCAGGAGGGACAGAAATCCTACGAGCAGTACTTC.

The CDR3 DNA is TGTGCCAGCAGCTGGGGTGGAACCGAGCAGTACTTC. Protein sequence: CASSWGGTEQYF. This chain connects TRBV7-2 to TRBJ2-7, with D uncertain. Trimming left V 4 bases short and J 6 bases short, with 10 bases between. The CDR3 runs to 12 residues. Germline V gene data show CDR1 as SGHTA and CDR2 as FQGNSA. Drawing the rest from reference TRBV7-2 and TRBJ2-7, the complete variable domain is GAGVSQSPSNKVTEKGKDVELRCDPISGHTALYWYRQSLGQGLEFLIYFQGNSAPDKSGLPSDRFSAERTGGSVSTLTIQRTQQEDSAVYLCASSWGGTEQYFGPGTRLTVT.

V gene TRBV27 combines with J gene TRBJ1-1; no firm D call. The CDR3 totals 16 residues. The germline CDR1 and CDR2 sequences are MNHEY and SMNVEV (reference sequence). V lost 3 bases to trimming and J lost 0 bases, with 14 bases between them. The CDR3 DNA reads TGTGCCAGCAGTTTCGACGGCGTAAAAGTGAACACTGAAGCTTTCTTT. This translates into CASSFDGVKVNTEAFF.

V usage is TRBV11-2 and J usage is TRBJ2-3; TRBD2 matches 10 bases. Germline CDR1 SGHAT, CDR2 FQNNGV. With 5 bases clipped from V and 5 bases from J, the junction kept 7 bases outside the gene matches. The CDR3 spans 15 residues. CDR3 nucleotides: TGTGCCAGCAGCCTCAGCGGGAGGGCGGTAGATACGCAGTATTTT. This codes for CASSLSGRAVDTQYF.

The V and J genes are TRBV7-2 and TRBJ2-7, with a tentative D call TRBD2 (5 bases). Looked up from germline, CDR1 is SGHTA and CDR2 is FQGNSA. This CDR3 spans 15 amino acids. The V end lost 4 bases, the J end lost 2 bases, and 15 bases lay between the germline ends. DNA of the CDR3: TGTGCCAGCAGCTCCCTCGGACTGTTCACCTACGAGCAGTACTTC. Amino acid sequence: CASSSLGLFTYEQYF.